The 10 T cell receptor beta chains listed next were all sequenced from one sample in a study of graft-versus-host responses after intestinal transplantation. Measured with immunoSEQ multiplex PCR; TCRdb has only the in-frame clones, and not every one. The repertoire has around 21,000 clones, 55% to 70% of them found once; the top ten carry approximately 1%. The specimen comprised alloreactive CD4+ T cells from a mixed lymphocyte reaction culture, sampled before intestinal transplant. The sample's subset: CFSE-low proliferating T cells sorted from approximately 6-day pre-transplant mixed lymphocyte reaction (GvH or HvG direction). The receptor set was obtained from a human patient who received an intestinal transplant.

The chain employs TRBV7-2 and TRBJ1-2; D is uncertain. The V and J ends lost 1 base and 8 bases respectively, with 8 bases between them. Looked up from germline, CDR1 is SGHTA and CDR2 is FQGNSA. CDR3 size: 12 residues. The CDR3, as DNA: TGTGCCAGCAGCTTAGATCTGCGGGGCTACACCTTC. It codes for CASSLDLRGYTF.

The chain links TRBV5-1 to TRBJ2-3; TRBD2 is a possible D gene (6 bases). V lost 3 bases to trimming and J lost 0 bases, with 8 bases between them. Germline CDR1 is SGHRS and CDR2 is YFSETQ. The CDR3 spans 14 residues. This CDR3 is CASSSTSSTDTQYF. In nucleotides, the CDR3 is TGCGCCAGCAGCTCGACTAGTAGCACAGATACGCAGTATTTT. Supplemented by reference TRBV5-1 and TRBJ2-3, the full variable domain reads KAGVTQTPRYLIKTRGQQVTLSCSPISGHRSVSWYQQTPGQGLQFLFEYFSETQRNKGNFPGRFSGRQFSNSRSEMNVSTLELGDSALYLCASSSTSSTDTQYFGPGTRLTVL.

This chain connects TRBV2 to TRBJ1-2; D ambiguous. V gave up 3 bases and J gave up 8 bases, with 13 bases separating them. The V gene's germline CDR1 is SNHLY and CDR2 FYNNEI. The CDR3 extends over 13 amino acids. For the CDR3, the DNA is TGTGCCAGCAGTGAGGGCTCCTGGAGGGGCTACACCTTC. Translation: CASSEGSWRGYTF.

This clone was seen only a few times. The chain employs TRBV6-1 and TRBJ1-5; 7 bases map to TRBD1. The junction had 8 bases not matched to a gene; V was cut back by 4 bases and J by 2 bases. This CDR3 region has 16 residues. The germline gives CDR1 MNHNS, CDR2 SASEGT. DNA for the CDR3: TGTGCCAGCAGTGGGTTGACAGGGTTGGGCAATCAGCCCCAGCATTTT. This gives the protein CASSGLTGLGNQPQHF.

The chain is built from TRBV4-1 and TRBJ2-4; possibly TRBD1 for D (5 bases). Trimming removed 3 bases at V and 6 bases at J, with 21 bases between. The CDR3 is 17 residues long. Germline-derived CDR1 and CDR2 are MGHRA and YSYEKL. In nucleotides, the CDR3 is TGCGCCAGCAGCCAGACGCCGTTCCCCGCTAGGGGAAACATTCAGTACTTC. This encodes CASSQTPFPARGNIQYF.

V gene TRBV28 combines with J gene TRBJ1-3; 9 bases line up with TRBD1. Germline values: CDR1 MDHEN, CDR2 SYDVKM. The CDR3 sequence is 18 residues long. V trimming: 4 bases; J trimming: 4 bases; junction bases outside the gene matches: 14. CDR3 nucleotides: TGTGCCAGCAGTTCCTCCTTTAAACAGGGGGCGTTCGGAAACACCATATATTTT. It encodes CASSSSFKQGAFGNTIYF.

The V call is TRBV18, the J call TRBJ1-1; D is perhaps TRBD1 (6 bases). Trimming removed 5 bases at V and 7 bases at J, with 14 bases between. The germline CDR1 and CDR2 sequences are KGHSH and LQKENI. The length of the CDR3 is 13 residues. As DNA, the CDR3 is TGTGCCAGCTCATTCATCCAGGGGCTTGAAGCTTTCTTT. The encoded protein is CASSFIQGLEAFF.

This clone was observed a handful of times. The chain employs TRBV7-9 and TRBJ2-3; the D is unclear. This CDR3 is built from 13 residues. V shed 6 bases and J shed 4 bases, with 11 bases lying between them. From germline, CDR1 is SEHNR and CDR2 FQNEAQ (reference sequence). The CDR3 region is CASRYSTADTQYF. Here the CDR3 DNA reads TGTGCCAGCAGGTACTCAACAGCAGATACGCAGTATTTT.

This clone was seen a handful of times. The rearrangement uses TRBV19 and TRBJ2-4, with a possible D match to TRBD2 (5 bases). The CDR3 totals 13 residues. V lost 5 bases to trimming and J lost 4 bases, with 9 bases between them. CDR1 is LNHDA and CDR2 is SQIVND in the germline V gene (reference sequence). CDR3 sequence (DNA): TGTGCCAGTAGTTTCCGGGGTAAAAACATTCAGTACTTC. Encoded protein: CASSFRGKNIQYF.

The chain recombines TRBV29-1 with TRBJ2-7; tentative D call: TRBD1 (6 bases). The CDR3 totals 12 residues. Germline lookup yields CDR1 SQVTM and CDR2 ANQGSEA. Between the trimmed V and J ends, which lost 6 bases and 1 base, there was a span of 10 bases. The CDR3, as DNA: TGCAGCGTCGAACAGGGTTCCTACGAGCAGTACTTC. This codes for CSVEQGSYEQYF.